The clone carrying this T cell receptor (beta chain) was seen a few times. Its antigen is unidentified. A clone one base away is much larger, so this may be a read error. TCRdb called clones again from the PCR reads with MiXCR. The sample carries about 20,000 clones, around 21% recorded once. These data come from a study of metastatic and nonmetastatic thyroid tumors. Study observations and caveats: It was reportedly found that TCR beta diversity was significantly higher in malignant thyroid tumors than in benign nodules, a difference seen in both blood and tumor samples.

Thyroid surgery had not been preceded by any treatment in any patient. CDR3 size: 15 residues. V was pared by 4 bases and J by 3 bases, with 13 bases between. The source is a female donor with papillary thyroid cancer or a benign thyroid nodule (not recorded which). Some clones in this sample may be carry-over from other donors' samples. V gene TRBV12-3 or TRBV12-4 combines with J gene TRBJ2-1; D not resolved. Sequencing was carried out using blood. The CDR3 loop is CASSSTGGCYNEQFF. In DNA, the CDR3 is TGTGCCAGCAGTTCGACTGGCGGCTGCTACAATGAGCAGTTCTTC.